This T cell receptor beta chain was captured by sequencing in a study of cytomegalovirus exposure and HLA in healthy donors. Broader study findings: Indistinguishable V segments such as TRBV6-2 and TRBV6-3 were excluded. A further, later analysis showed that HLA-associated TCR beta chains (compared with equally common others) were more clonally expanded.

Primers for the PCR totalled 60 Vbeta and 13 Jbeta. Assay used: immunoSEQ multiplex PCR; TCRdb lists only in-frame clones, some missing. The repertoire consists of around 120,000 clones, with 75% to 85% occurring once and the leading ten covering around 1.3%. For this clone: Its target is unknown.

There are 15 residues in the CDR3. The germline gives CDR1 MNHEY, CDR2 SMNVEV (reference sequence). After removal of 2 bases from V and 5 bases from J, the junction contained 7 bases not matched to a gene. Material: PBMCs. The clonotype comes from a girl aged 2 to 9 in good health and CMV-seronegative. The chain couples TRBV27 to TRBJ2-7; 9 bases map to TRBD1. Here the CDR3 reads CASSLGATGGDEQYF. The CDR3 nucleotides are TGTGCCAGCAGTTTAGGGGCGACAGGGGGGGACGAGCAGTACTTC.